What follows is one TCR beta chain and its context. The antigen remains undetermined. The data are from a study of early stage breast cancer tumors. Study-wide background: Most invasive tumors, about 75% of the 16, were ER+/PR+/HER2-. Samples were sequenced at about 9.9-fold average coverage. Study observations and caveats: Compared with adjacent normal breast, tumors showed about 2.5-fold denser, more clonal T cells. Most shared enriched TCRB sequences were commonly generated ones.

This table comes from immunoSEQ multiplex PCR, and its TCRdb copy is limited to in-frame clones, with some not included. The profile shows just over 70,000 clones, roughly 84% of them singletons. Trimming stripped 7 bases from V and 3 bases from J, with 11 bases between. Germline CDR1 and CDR2: SEHNR and FQNEAQ (reference sequence). This CDR3 spans 13 amino acids. The chain couples TRBV7-9 to TRBJ2-3; D might be TRBD1 or TRBD2, each matching 6 bases. The source is a person between 60 and 69 years old with breast cancer. The sample taken for sequencing was blood. The CDR3 region is CASKGGRTDTQYF. DNA of the CDR3: TGTGCCAGCAAGGGGGGAAGAACAGATACGCAGTATTTT.